The 15 T cell receptor beta chains below come from one sample, sequenced in a study of molecular identifiers for immune sequencing clone quantification. MiXCR, run by TCRdb on the PCR reads, gives a single entry per CDR3 protein. The sample shows 9,500 to 10,000 distinct CDR3 sequences, 15% to 20% of them seen only once. Material: naive CD8+ T cells from blood, with Jurkat cell RNA spiked in. The subset was: FACS-sorted CD8+CD4-CCR7+CD45RA+ naive T cells. All receptors derive from a human donor in good health. Some libraries in this study had Jurkat cell RNA spiked in.

This clonotype qualifies as medium-sized. V is TRBV7-2 and J is TRBJ1-6; D unresolved. Trimming took 3 bases from V and 0 from J, leaving 9 bases between them. Germline CDR1 SGHTA, CDR2 FQGNSA. The CDR3 runs to 16 residues. The DNA for the CDR3 is TGTGCCAGCAGCTTGGACGGCACCTCCTATAATTCACCCCTCCACTTT. Translation: CASSLDGTSYNSPLHF.

V and J are TRBV27 and TRBJ2-3, with 8 nucleotides matching TRBD1. The CDR3 spans 15 residues. J gave up 1 base and V 2 bases, and 2 bases lay outside the gene matches. The germline gives CDR1 MNHEY, CDR2 SMNVEV (reference sequence). The CDR3 nucleotides are TGTGCCAGCAGTTTAATGGACAGGGGCACAGATACGCAGTATTTT. As protein: CASSLMDRGTDTQYF.

This clonotype was seen at least ten times. The gene calls are TRBV7-9 and TRBJ1-1; no definite D call. The CDR3 is 12 amino acids. Germline-derived CDR1 and CDR2 are SEHNR and FQNEAQ (reference sequence). V lost 3 bases, J lost 8 bases, and 10 bases lay in between. CDR3 region: CASSFGFLEAFF. CDR3 sequence (DNA): TGTGCCAGCAGCTTTGGGTTTCTGGAAGCTTTCTTT.

This clonotype showed up many times. The genes are TRBV12-5 and TRBJ2-1, with 10 bases fitting TRBD1. The CDR3 covers 15 residues. V dropped 5 bases and J dropped 5; count of bases not matched to a gene: 6. The germline CDR1 and CDR2 sequences are LGHNT and FRNRAP. The CDR3 is CASGPGQGKNNEQFF. CDR3 DNA sequence: TGTGCTAGTGGTCCGGGACAGGGGAAGAACAATGAGCAGTTCTTC.

This clonotype is medium-sized by share. The chain is built from TRBV7-2 and TRBJ2-3; the D gene is possibly TRBD2 (6 bases). The CDR3 has 16 amino acids. CDR1 SGHTA and CDR2 FQGNSA come from the germline V gene. V lost 0 bases, J lost 2 bases, and 12 bases lay in between. CDR3 bases: TGTGCCAGCAGCTTAGCTCATGGGGGGTTCACAGATACGCAGTATTTT. It is translated as CASSLAHGGFTDTQYF.

By share, this clonotype counts as medium-sized. The gene calls are TRBV29-1 and TRBJ2-7; 12 positions match TRBD2. Germline V gene lookup returns CDR1 SQVTM and CDR2 ANQGSEA. The CDR3 is made up of 15 amino acids. The J segment lost 3 bases and the V segment lost 1 base, leaving 4 bases of the junction unmatched. The CDR3: CSVEGETSGGYEQYF. The CDR3 DNA follows: TGCAGCGTTGAAGGTGAGACTAGCGGGGGCTACGAGCAGTACTTC.

In this sample, this clonotype turned up many times. V is TRBV5-1 and J is TRBJ2-7; 7 bases are a match to TRBD1. The germline CDR1 and CDR2 sequences are SGHRS and YFSETQ. The CDR3 is made up of 15 amino acids. The J segment lost 2 bases and the V segment lost 0 bases, leaving 5 bases of the junction unmatched. DNA for the CDR3: TGCGCCAGCAGCTTGGCGGGGACAGCGACCTACGAGCAGTACTTC. This codes for CASSLAGTATYEQYF.

Sample share makes this clonotype medium-sized. The V gene is TRBV9, the J gene TRBJ2-3; D ambiguous. The CDR3 extends over 15 amino acids. V was clipped by 0 bases and J by 5 bases, with 13 bases between them. From germline, CDR1 is SGDLS and CDR2 YYNGEE. The CDR3 reads CASSVASRSKDTQYF. The CDR3 DNA follows: TGTGCCAGCAGCGTAGCTTCCAGGTCGAAAGATACGCAGTATTTT. The entire variable domain, with the rest obtained from reference TRBV9 and TRBJ2-3, is as follows: DSGVTQTPKHLITATGQRVTLRCSPRSGDLSVYWYQQSLDQGLQFLIQYYNGEERAKGNILERFSAQQFPDLHSELNLSSLELGDSALYFCASSVASRSKDTQYFGPGTRLTVL.

This clonotype has ten or more counts. This chain uses TRBV6-2 or TRBV6-3 with TRBJ2-5; 7 nucleotides align to TRBD2. V trimming: 6 bases; J trimming: 1 base; junction bases outside the gene matches: 20. Looked up from germline, CDR1 is MNHEY and CDR2 is SVGEGT. The CDR3 covers 19 residues. CDR3 DNA: TGTGCCAGCAGCTATACAACACTCGCGTGGTCGGGAGGCCAAGAGACCCAGTACTTC. It translates to CASSYTTLAWSGGQETQYF.

By share of the sample, this clonotype is medium-sized. This chain joins TRBV4-3 and TRBJ1-1; a possible D gene is TRBD1 (6 bases). Germline lookup yields CDR1 LGHNA and CDR2 YSLEER. V lost 1 base and J 0 bases, leaving 9 bases between the germline ends. The length of the CDR3 is 15 residues. The CDR3 bases are TGCGCCAGCAGCCAAGGCCGGGGGCTGAACACTGAAGCTTTCTTT. Translating gives CASSQGRGLNTEAFF.

This clonotype is deemed medium-sized. V usage is TRBV29-1 and J usage is TRBJ1-1; 8 bases are shared with TRBD1. The CDR3 extends over 13 amino acids. CDR1 is SQVTM and CDR2 is ANQGSEA in the germline V gene. V was clipped by 7 bases and J by 2 bases; unmatched bases: 6. CDR3 region: CSGGTGLNTEAFF. DNA of the CDR3: TGCAGCGGGGGGACAGGACTTAACACTGAAGCTTTCTTT.

This clonotype is deemed medium-sized. The chain recombines TRBV19 with TRBJ2-3; 14 bases fit TRBD2. The V and J ends lost 10 bases and 4 bases, in that order; junction bases with no gene match: 1. This CDR3 has 13 residues. CDR1 and CDR2 (germline): LNHDA, SQIVND (reference sequence). The CDR3 coding sequence is TGTGCCACGACTAGCGGGGGGGCAGATACGCAGTATTTT. Its translation: CATTSGGADTQYF.

At least ten counts were recorded for this clonotype. V and J are TRBV27 and TRBJ2-7; a weak D match, TRBD2 (6 bases). The CDR3 runs to 13 residues. Germline V gives CDR1 MNHEY, CDR2 SMNVEV (reference sequence). V was trimmed by 4 bases and J by 2 bases, leaving 9 bases between them. CDR3 residues: CASSSGEAYEQYF. In DNA, the CDR3 is TGTGCCAGCAGTTCGGGAGAGGCCTACGAGCAGTACTTC.

This clonotype is judged medium-sized. The V call is TRBV3-1, the J call TRBJ1-1; TRBD1 is a possible D gene (5 bases). The germline gives CDR1 LGHDT, CDR2 YNNKEL (reference sequence). Trimming cost V 4 bases and J 1 base, with 19 bases left between them. The length of the CDR3 is 17 residues. CDR3 DNA sequence: TGTGCCAGCAGCCCCGAGACAGTCCACCCGGGGAACACTGAAGCTTTCTTT. It encodes CASSPETVHPGNTEAFF.

Ten or more counts support this clonotype. CDR3 sequence reads: CASSQDPTSDTQYF. The CDR3 bases are TGCGCCAGCAGCCAAGACCCGACCTCAGATACGCAGTATTTT. This chain uses TRBV4-1 with TRBJ2-3; D is unresolved. V lost 0 bases, J lost 4 bases, and 8 bases lay in between. Germline loops: CDR1 MGHRA, CDR2 YSYEKL. The CDR3 consists of 14 residues.